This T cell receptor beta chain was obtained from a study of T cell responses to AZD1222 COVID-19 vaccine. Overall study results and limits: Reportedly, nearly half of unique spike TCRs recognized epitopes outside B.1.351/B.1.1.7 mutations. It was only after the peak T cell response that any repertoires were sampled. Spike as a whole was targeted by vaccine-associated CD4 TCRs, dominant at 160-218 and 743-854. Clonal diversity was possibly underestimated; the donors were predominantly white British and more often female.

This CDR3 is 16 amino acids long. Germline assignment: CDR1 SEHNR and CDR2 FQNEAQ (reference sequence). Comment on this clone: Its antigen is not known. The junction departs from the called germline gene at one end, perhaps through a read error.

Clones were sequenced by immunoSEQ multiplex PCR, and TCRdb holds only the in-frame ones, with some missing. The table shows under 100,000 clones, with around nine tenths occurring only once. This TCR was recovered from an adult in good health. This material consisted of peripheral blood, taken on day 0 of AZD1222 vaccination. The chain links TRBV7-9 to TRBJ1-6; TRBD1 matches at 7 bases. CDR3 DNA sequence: TGTGCCAGCAACTTAAACCAGGGGGTCTATAATTCACCCCTCCACTTT. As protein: CASNLNQGVYNSPLHF.